This entry lists 12 T cell receptor beta chains sequenced from one sample in a study of OX40 agonist ivuxolimab in advanced cancers. Measured with immunoSEQ multiplex PCR; TCRdb has only the in-frame clones, and not every one. This table has roughly 72,000 clones, around 94% appearing once. The input for sequencing was CD4+ or CD8+ T cells sorted from blood, taken in a trial of the OX40 agonist ivuxolimab. These receptors were obtained from an adult with an advanced solid tumor such as melanoma, head and neck, liver or kidney cancer.

CDR3 amino acids: CSVEDSLGDIHYEQYF. For the CDR3, the DNA is TGCAGCGTTGAAGATTCTCTCGGGGACATTCACTACGAGCAGTACTTC. The chain recombines TRBV29-1 with TRBJ2-7; possibly TRBD1 for D (6 bases). V lost 0 bases and J 3 bases, leaving 18 bases between the germline ends. This CDR3 is built from 16 residues. Germline V CDR1 and CDR2: SQVTM, ANQGSEA.

The rearrangement joins TRBV18 to TRBJ2-3, with 7 bases matching TRBD1. Trimming cost V 4 bases and J 2 bases; bases outside gene matches: 12. The CDR3 has 17 residues. Germline assignment: CDR1 KGHSH and CDR2 LQKENI. The CDR3, as DNA: TGTGCCAGCTCACATTACCTAACAGGGGATAACACAGATACGCAGTATTTT. This sequence encodes CASSHYLTGDNTDTQYF.

The gene calls are TRBV6-4 and TRBJ2-1, with TRBD1 matching 9 bases. V lost 0 bases to trimming and J lost 8 bases; unmatched junction nucleotides: 8. The CDR3 extends over 16 amino acids. Per the germline V gene, CDR1 is MRHNA and CDR2 is SNTAGT. Here the CDR3 DNA reads TGTGCCAGCAGTGACTCCGGGACAGGGAGGATCGATGAGCAGTTCTTC. Translated: CASSDSGTGRIDEQFF.

The genes are TRBV27 and TRBJ2-7; TRBD2 matches 7 bases. CDR1 MNHEY and CDR2 SMNVEV come from the germline V gene (reference sequence). V lost 11 bases, J lost 7 bases, and 17 bases stayed unmatched. The length of the CDR3 is 14 residues. The CDR3 region has the DNA TGTGCCTCTCTCAACGGCGGGAGTTCTTGGGAGCAGTACTTC. This gives the protein CASLNGGSSWEQYF.

This chain uses TRBV28 with TRBJ2-5; 7 bases map to TRBD1. V lost 5 bases and J lost 1; bases outside the gene matches: 4. The CDR3 runs 14 residues. CDR1 and CDR2 (germline): MDHEN, SYDVKM. The CDR3 sequence is CASSVGTAQETQYF. CDR3 nucleotide sequence: TGTGCCAGCAGTGTAGGGACAGCCCAAGAGACCCAGTACTTC.

The chain uses TRBV7-6 and TRBJ2-3; the D gene could be TRBD1 or TRBD2 (6 bases each). The CDR3 runs 15 residues. Trimming pared 2 bases from V and 0 bases from J, leaving 9 bases between. Germline CDR1 reads SGHVS; CDR2 reads FNYEAQ. The CDR3 DNA is TGTGCCAGCAGCTTAACGGGGGCTAGCACAGATACGCAGTATTTT. This codes for CASSLTGASTDTQYF.

The chain has TRBV13 and TRBJ1-2, with D unresolved. This CDR3 has 15 residues. Germline assignment: CDR1 PRHDT and CDR2 FYEKMQ (reference sequence). V lost 5 bases to trimming and J lost 3 bases, with 16 bases between them. CDR3 nucleotides: TGTGCCAGCAGCGTCCGGGTCACCGGGGACTATGGCTACACCTTC. Protein product: CASSVRVTGDYGYTF.

V is TRBV7-2 and J is TRBJ1-5, with D tentatively TRBD1 (5 bases). Germline V lookup: CDR1 SGHTA, CDR2 FQGNSA. The CDR3 contains 16 residues. The V and J ends lost 1 base and 10 bases respectively, with 20 bases between them. The CDR3 nucleotides read TGTGCCAGCAGCTTAGTAAGGTCAAGGGAAGGGGTCCCCCAGCATTTT. It translates to CASSLVRSREGVPQHF.

This chain connects TRBV9 to TRBJ2-1; 13 bases agree with TRBD2. The length of the CDR3 is 15 residues. V lost 2 bases and J lost 7; bases outside the gene matches: 3. Per the germline V gene, CDR1 is SGDLS and CDR2 is YYNGEE. Written as DNA, the CDR3 is TGTGCCAGCAGCGTCGGGACTAGCGGGACGAATGAGCAGTTCTTC. Translated, it gives CASSVGTSGTNEQFF.

The V call is TRBV27, the J call TRBJ2-1; 10 bases match TRBD1. This CDR3 region has 15 residues. V shed 6 bases and J 4 bases; nucleotides not matched to a gene: 6. In germline, CDR1 is MNHEY, CDR2 SMNVEV (reference sequence). The CDR3 DNA reads TGTGCCAGCAGACTAGACAGGGGGCTGTACAATGAGCAGTTCTTC. This translates into CASRLDRGLYNEQFF.

DNA for the CDR3: TGCGCCAGCATGGATAACTTAGGGGGTTTCGACACTGAAGCTTTCTTT. Amino acid sequence: CASMDNLGGFDTEAFF. The chain links TRBV5-1 to TRBJ1-1; TRBD1 is a possible D gene (6 bases). V was pared by 6 bases and J by 3 bases, with 21 bases between. Germline V gene lookup returns CDR1 SGHRS and CDR2 YFSETQ. This CDR3 has 16 amino acids.

This chain joins TRBV7-9 and TRBJ2-7, with D hard to call. The CDR3 runs 13 residues. CDR1 SEHNR and CDR2 FQNEAQ come from the germline V gene (reference sequence). With 4 bases removed from V and 2 bases from J, the gap between germline ends came to 9 bases. CDR3 sequence (DNA): TGTGCCAGCAGCTCCAGAGGCCCCTACGAGCAGTACTTC. It encodes CASSSRGPYEQYF.